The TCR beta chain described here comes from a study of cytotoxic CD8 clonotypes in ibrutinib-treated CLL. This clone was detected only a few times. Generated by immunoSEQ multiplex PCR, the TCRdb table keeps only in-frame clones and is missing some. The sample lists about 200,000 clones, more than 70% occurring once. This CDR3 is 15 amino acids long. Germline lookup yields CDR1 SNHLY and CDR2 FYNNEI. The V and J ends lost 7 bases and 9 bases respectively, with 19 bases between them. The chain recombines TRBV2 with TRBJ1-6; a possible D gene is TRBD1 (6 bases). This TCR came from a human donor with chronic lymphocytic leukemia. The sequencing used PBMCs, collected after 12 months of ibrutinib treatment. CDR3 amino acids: CASTFGQSLGSPLHF. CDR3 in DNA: TGTGCCAGCACTTTCGGACAGTCGTTAGGTTCACCCCTCCACTTT.